Included here is one T cell receptor (beta chain) sequence, with context. This CDR3 is also generated by other DNA sequences in the sample. The data originate from a study of blood T cell repertoires in COVID-19. Study summary: The study drew acute and convalescent COVID-19 samples from the United States, Italy and Spain. T cells, B-cell-depleted T cells, or PBMCs provided the cDNA or gDNA that served as material.

Seattle cases were enrolled at active infection and followed longitudinally. As processed by the authors: Scientists estimated how many nucleated cells there were by amplifying reference gene primers. Profiling relied on immunoSEQ multiplex PCR, and the TCRdb table lists in-frame clones only, not all of them. That table is the source of V, J and clone size, and D and trimming were worked out from the DNA. Of 150,000 to 170,000 clones listed, over 75% are singletons. The sequence was collected from a man aged 60 to 69 with COVID-19, enrolled during active disease. Input material: peripheral blood.

CDR3 DNA sequence: TGTGCCAGTAGTATAGGGGGCCTGGGCAATCAGCCCCAGCATTTT. This codes for CASSIGGLGNQPQHF. V gene TRBV19 combines with J gene TRBJ1-5; a weak D match, TRBD1 (5 bases). The V and J ends lost 1 base and 2 bases respectively, with 9 bases between them. Per the germline V gene, CDR1 is LNHDA and CDR2 is SQIVND (reference sequence). This CDR3 comprises 15 residues.